One sample yielded the 21 T cell receptor beta chains listed below, sequenced in a study of T-cell memory formation after mild COVID-19. Each CDR3 protein gets one entry after TCRdb re-called the 5' RACE reads with MiXCR. The sample includes tens of thousands of distinct CDR3 sequences, roughly 12% of them seen just once. The sample comprised PBMCs or a T cell subset sorted from them (not recorded which). These receptors all stem from a man in his late teens or twenties who had mild COVID-19 (a few samples of this study predate the infection). Cell type and time point are not known.

This sequence joins TRBV6-2 or TRBV6-3 and TRBJ2-2; 10 nucleotides match TRBD1. In germline, CDR1 is MNHEY, CDR2 SVGEGT. The CDR3 covers 14 residues. The J segment lost 5 bases and the V segment lost 8 bases, leaving 5 bases of the junction unmatched. The DNA of the CDR3 is TGTGCCAGCGGCCGGACAGGGGGAACCGGGGAGCTGTTTTTT. Translation: CASGRTGGTGELFF.

CDR3 in DNA: TGTGCCAGCAGTTACTCCCTTCACCAAGAGACCCAGTACTTC. The encoded protein is CASSYSLHQETQYF. This chain uses TRBV6-6 with TRBJ2-5; D not resolved. In germline, CDR1 is MNHNY, CDR2 SVGAGI (reference sequence). Trimming removed 0 bases at V and 0 bases at J, with 5 bases between. The CDR3 is 14 residues long.

This chain uses TRBV5-5 with TRBJ1-4; no reliable D call. The V gene's germline CDR1 is SGHKS and CDR2 YYEKEE (reference sequence). The CDR3 loop spans 14 amino acids. The V end was cut by 0 bases, the J end by 8 bases, with 11 bases between. Here the CDR3 DNA reads TGTGCCAGCAGCTTGGCAGGCAGGACCGAAAAACTGTTTTTT. Protein sequence: CASSLAGRTEKLFF.

A few counts support this clonotype. The chain links TRBV7-8 to TRBJ2-1; D may be TRBD1 (6 bases). The CDR3 runs to 15 residues. Trimming stripped 1 base from V and 0 bases from J, with 7 bases between. The V gene's germline CDR1 is SGHVS and CDR2 FQNEAQ. In nucleotides, the CDR3 is TGTGCCAGCAGCTTAGGGGGGCACTCCTACAATGAGCAGTTCTTC. It specifies CASSLGGHSYNEQFF.

This clonotype was recorded a few times. This chain connects TRBV18 to TRBJ2-6, with D unclear. Trimming took off 5 bases at V and 4 bases at J, with 9 bases between the two ends. The CDR3 length is 14 residues. Germline CDR1 reads KGHSH; CDR2 reads LQKENI. The CDR3 DNA sequence: TGTGCCAGCTCAGCCGTGTCCGGGGCCAACGTCCTGACTTTC. This codes for CASSAVSGANVLTF. The variable domain in full, with the rest retrieved from reference TRBV18 and TRBJ2-6, is NAGVMQNPRHLVRRRGQEARLRCSPMKGHSHVYWYRQLPEEGLKFMVYLQKENIIDESGMPKERFSAEFPKEGPSILRIQQVVRGDSAAYFCASSAVSGANVLTFGAGSRLTVL.

The chain carries TRBV20-1 and TRBJ2-5, with D hard to call. Germline V lookup: CDR1 DFQATT, CDR2 SNEGSKA (reference sequence). The CDR3 is made up of 11 amino acids. Trimming shortened V by 3 bases and J by 3 bases, and 5 bases separated the two germline ends. The CDR3 protein is CSASPEETQYF. CDR3 in DNA: TGCAGTGCTAGTCCAGAAGAGACCCAGTACTTC.

This clonotype was found many times. The chain joins TRBV4-1 to TRBJ2-1; 9 bases fit TRBD1. CDR1 is MGHRA, CDR2 YSYEKL, per germline. The CDR3 totals 16 residues. Germline trimming cut 9 bases from V and 4 bases from J; bases unmatched to any gene: 13. In nucleotides, the CDR3 is TGCGCCAGTAGGGACAGGGTTTATGGGGTATACAATGAGCAGTTCTTC. Translated: CASRDRVYGVYNEQFF.

The J gene is TRBJ2-1, the V gene TRBV20-1, with D unresolved. V was pared by 6 bases and J by 3 bases, with 18 bases between. The CDR3 sequence is 15 residues long. In germline, CDR1 is DFQATT, CDR2 SNEGSKA (reference sequence). CDR3 coding DNA: TGCAGTGCCCCGAACCTGGGGTCGGGCTACAATGAGCAGTTCTTC. Its protein product is CSAPNLGSGYNEQFF.

The rearrangement links TRBV5-1 to TRBJ2-1; 8 bases map to TRBD2. CDR1 is SGHRS and CDR2 is YFSETQ in the germline V gene. The ends lost 3 bases at V and 2 bases at J; junction bases unmatched: 10. The CDR3 loop spans 17 amino acids. CDR3 loop: CASSWTRGLGTYNEQFF. The DNA for the CDR3 is TGCGCCAGCAGCTGGACGAGGGGACTAGGGACCTACAATGAGCAGTTCTTC.

In its sample, this clonotype was seen many times. The chain employs TRBV6-4 and TRBJ2-2; 9 bases fit TRBD1. The CDR3 has 13 amino acids. Trimming at V came to 8 bases and at J to 3 bases, leaving 1 base not matched to a gene. The germline V gene encodes CDR1 MRHNA and CDR2 SNTAGT. CDR3 region: CASRDRDTGELFF. The DNA for the CDR3 is TGTGCCAGCCGGGACAGGGACACCGGGGAGCTGTTTTTT.

This clonotype was counted between two and nine times. The genes are TRBV27 and TRBJ2-7; weak D call: TRBD1 (5 bases). Trimming removed 8 bases at V and 4 bases at J, with 18 bases between. From germline, CDR1 is MNHEY and CDR2 SMNVEV (reference sequence). This CDR3 region has 14 residues. CDR3 in amino acids: CASVSRAPLYEQYF. DNA of the CDR3: TGTGCCAGCGTTTCCAGGGCCCCCCTTTACGAGCAGTACTTC.

This chain joins TRBV25-1 and TRBJ2-1; 10 bases align to TRBD2. The CDR3 totals 16 residues. CDR1 MGHDK and CDR2 SYGVNS come from the germline V gene. V was pared by 2 bases and J by 5 bases, with 6 bases of the junction left unmatched. The DNA of the CDR3 is TGTGCCAGCAGTGAACCCCCTAGCGGGGGTCACAATGAGCAGTTCTTC. It translates to CASSEPPSGGHNEQFF.

This clonotype was detected many times. V and J are TRBV10-3 and TRBJ2-5; TRBD1 matches at 7 bases. This CDR3 has 16 amino acids. Germline loops: CDR1 ENHRY, CDR2 SYGVKD. The ends lost 3 bases at V and 1 base at J; junction bases unmatched: 8. The CDR3 spells CAISDPVGQIQETQYF. The CDR3 DNA reads as TGTGCCATCAGTGACCCGGTGGGACAGATCCAAGAGACCCAGTACTTC.

In this sample, this clonotype turned up many times. J is TRBJ2-5 and V is TRBV20-1, with a possible D match to TRBD2 (6 bases). This CDR3 has 15 amino acids. Trimming took 3 bases from V and 1 from J, leaving 15 bases between them. Germline loops: CDR1 DFQATT, CDR2 SNEGSKA (reference sequence). The CDR3 spells CSASPLIAAQETQYF. CDR3 sequence (DNA): TGCAGTGCTAGTCCCCTGATAGCGGCCCAAGAGACCCAGTACTTC.

The chain recombines TRBV10-3 with TRBJ2-1; D is uncertain. The germline V gene encodes CDR1 ENHRY and CDR2 SYGVKD. The V gene lost 8 bases and the J gene lost 3 bases, with 8 bases spanning the gap. This CDR3 has 12 amino acids. Here the CDR3 DNA reads TGTGCCATCGGCGACAACTACAATGAGCAGTTCTTC. Its translation is CAIGDNYNEQFF.

This clonotype was observed a few times. The genes are TRBV7-9 and TRBJ2-7; 8 bases fit TRBD1. There are 14 residues in the CDR3. Looked up from germline, CDR1 is SEHNR and CDR2 is FQNEAQ (reference sequence). The J segment lost 0 bases and the V segment lost 6 bases, leaving 4 bases of the junction unmatched. The CDR3 DNA follows: TGTGCCAGCAGGTCCAGGGGGCCCTCCTACGAGCAGTACTTC. This codes for CASRSRGPSYEQYF.

This clonotype was seen ten or more times. This chain uses TRBV9 with TRBJ2-2; D uncertain. The germline CDR1 and CDR2 sequences are SGDLS and YYNGEE. The CDR3 is 13 amino acids. Deletions cut 7 bases from V and 0 bases from J, with 7 bases between. The CDR3 reads CASRTANTGELFF. The CDR3 nucleotides are TGTGCCAGCCGGACGGCGAACACCGGGGAGCTGTTTTTT.

The rearrangement joins TRBV7-2 to TRBJ2-3; D remains ambiguous. The CDR3 sequence is 15 residues long. Germline V gene sequence: CDR1 SGHTA, CDR2 FQGNSA. Deletions cut 6 bases from V and 3 bases from J, with 16 bases between. CDR3: CASRLAVGPTDTQYF. The CDR3, as DNA: TGTGCCAGCAGGCTGGCGGTTGGGCCGACAGATACGCAGTATTTT. Supplemented by reference TRBV7-2 and TRBJ2-3, the full variable domain reads GAGVSQSPSNKVTEKGKDVELRCDPISGHTALYWYRQSLGQGLEFLIYFQGNSAPDKSGLPSDRFSAERTGGSVSTLTIQRTQQEDSAVYLCASRLAVGPTDTQYFGPGTRLTVL.

The chain combines TRBV4-3 with TRBJ2-5, with 8 bases fitting TRBD2. The CDR3 runs to 14 residues. Germline-derived CDR1 and CDR2 are LGHNA and YSLEER. Trimming at V came to 3 bases and at J to 5 bases, leaving 5 bases not matched to a gene. CDR3 nucleotide sequence: TGCGCCAGCAGCCACGGGGGGGGCGGCGAGACCCAGTACTTC. Its translation is CASSHGGGGETQYF.

The sample holds a few counts of this clonotype. The rearrangement links TRBV28 to TRBJ2-1, with D perhaps matching TRBD1 (5 bases). V was shortened by 6 bases and J by 3 bases, with 9 bases between the two germline ends. The CDR3 is 13 residues long. Germline CDR1 and CDR2: MDHEN and SYDVKM. Written as DNA, the CDR3 is TGTGCCAGCAGGTTACAGGTCTACAATGAGCAGTTCTTC. This codes for CASRLQVYNEQFF. The full variable domain, rest sourced from reference TRBV28 and TRBJ2-1, is DVKVTQSSRYLVKRTGEKVFLECVQDMDHENMFWYRQDPGLGLRLIYFSYDVKMKEKGDIPEGYSVSREKKERFSLILESASTNQTSMYLCASRLQVYNEQFFGPGTRLTVL.

In its sample, this clonotype was seen a few times. The chain joins TRBV5-1 to TRBJ1-6; D uncertain. Germline V gene data show CDR1 as SGHRS and CDR2 as YFSETQ. V was trimmed by 4 bases and J by 9 bases, leaving 17 bases between them. CDR3 size: 15 residues. The chain's CDR3 is CASSPLDFLGSPLHF. The CDR3 coding sequence is TGCGCCAGCAGCCCACTCGATTTCTTGGGTTCACCCCTCCACTTT.